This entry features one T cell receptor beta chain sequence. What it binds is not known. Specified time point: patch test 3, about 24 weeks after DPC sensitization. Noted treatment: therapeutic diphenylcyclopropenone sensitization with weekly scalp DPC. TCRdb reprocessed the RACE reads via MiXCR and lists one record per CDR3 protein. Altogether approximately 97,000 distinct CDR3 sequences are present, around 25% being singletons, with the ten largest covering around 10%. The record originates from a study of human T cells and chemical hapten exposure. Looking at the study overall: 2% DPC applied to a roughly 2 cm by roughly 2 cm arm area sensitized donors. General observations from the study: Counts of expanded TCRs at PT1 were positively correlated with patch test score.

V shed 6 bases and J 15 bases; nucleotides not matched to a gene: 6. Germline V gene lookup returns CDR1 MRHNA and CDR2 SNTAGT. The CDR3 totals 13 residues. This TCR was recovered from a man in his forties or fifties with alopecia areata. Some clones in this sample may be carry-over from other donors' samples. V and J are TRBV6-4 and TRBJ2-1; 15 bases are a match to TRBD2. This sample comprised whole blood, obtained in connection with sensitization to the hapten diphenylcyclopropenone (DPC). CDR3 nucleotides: TGTGCCAGCAGAGGGACTAGCGGGAGGCGTATGTTCTTC. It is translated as CASRGTSGRRMFF.